These T cell receptor beta chains were read from a single sample in a study of sequential checkpoint blockade in melanoma. The assay was immunoSEQ multiplex PCR, and TCRdb's table has in-frame clones only and misses some. The sample shows about 21,000 clones, approximately 80% of them seen only once. Sequencing was performed on CD8+ T cells sorted from blood (inferred from file names), taken from a patient given nivolumab and ipilimumab in sequence. These receptors all come from a human donor with melanoma. Both conserved end residues are part of each CDR3. A D gene is named only where the DNA matches it firmly. Size is stated for part of the rows, as once, few or many counts, or as a class when the clone is expanded.

clone_size: -; v_call: TRBV7-2; d_call: -; j_call: TRBJ2-1; cdr3_aa: CASSLLGDGYNEQFF; cdr3_nt: TGTGCCAGCAGCTTACTCGGAGACGGCTACAATGAGCAGTTCTTC
clone_size: -; v_call: TRBV5-1; d_call: -; j_call: TRBJ2-1; cdr3_aa: CASSFSRVHEQFF; cdr3_nt: TGCGCCAGCAGCTTTAGCAGGGTCCATGAGCAGTTCTTC
clone_size: -; v_call: TRBV27; d_call: TRBD1; j_call: TRBJ1-4; cdr3_aa: CASRYRDRVNEKLFF; cdr3_nt: TGTGCCAGCAGATACCGGGACAGGGTTAATGAAAAACTGTTTTTT
clone_size: -; v_call: TRBV28; d_call: -; j_call: TRBJ2-7; cdr3_aa: CASSFRYEQYF; cdr3_nt: TGTGCCAGCAGTTTCCGGTACGAGCAGTACTTC
clone_size: -; v_call: TRBV7-9; d_call: TRBD2; j_call: TRBJ2-1; cdr3_aa: CASSLLAGGKSSYNEQFF; cdr3_nt: TGTGCCAGCAGCTTACTAGCGGGAGGAAAGAGCTCCTACAATGAGCAGTTCTTC
clone_size: -; v_call: TRBV4-3; d_call: TRBD2; j_call: TRBJ2-1; cdr3_aa: CASSLGTTLGSRNEQFF; cdr3_nt: TGCGCCAGCAGCCTGGGGACTACCCTTGGTTCGCGCAATGAGCAGTTCTTC
clone_size: -; v_call: TRBV4-1; d_call: -; j_call: TRBJ1-5; cdr3_aa: CASSQDGGSSQPQHF; cdr3_nt: TGCGCCAGCAGCCAAGACGGGGGAAGTTCGCAGCCCCAGCATTTT
clone_size: -; v_call: TRBV5-1; d_call: TRBD1; j_call: TRBJ1-2; cdr3_aa: CASRTGGYGYTF; cdr3_nt: TGCGCCAGCAGGACAGGGGGCTATGGCTACACCTTC
clone_size: -; v_call: TRBV5-1; d_call: -; j_call: TRBJ1-6; cdr3_aa: CASSHIPGTWDNSPLHF; cdr3_nt: TGCGCCAGCAGCCACATTCCAGGAACCTGGGATAATTCACCCCTCCACTTT
clone_size: -; v_call: TRBV4-3; d_call: -; j_call: TRBJ1-1; cdr3_aa: CASSQERFGYGLQATEAFF; cdr3_nt: TGCGCCAGCAGCCAAGAAAGGTTCGGTTACGGACTCCAGGCCACTGAAGCTTTCTTT
clone_size: -; v_call: TRBV28; d_call: -; j_call: TRBJ2-3; cdr3_aa: CASSLSGTDTQYF; cdr3_nt: TGTGCCAGCAGTCTCTCCGGGACAGATACGCAGTATTTT
clone_size: -; v_call: TRBV7-3; d_call: -; j_call: TRBJ2-3; cdr3_aa: CASSLGEAGRRDDFSTDTQYF; cdr3_nt: TGTGCCAGCAGCTTAGGGGAGGCGGGGAGACGGGATGACTTTAGCACAGATACGCAGTATTTT
clone_size: once; v_call: TRBV5-1; d_call: -; j_call: TRBJ1-2; cdr3_aa: CASSNRAWEGYTF; cdr3_nt: TGCGCCAGCAGCAACCGGGCTTGGGAGGGCTACACCTTC
clone_size: -; v_call: TRBV9; d_call: -; j_call: TRBJ2-7; cdr3_aa: CASSPQGYEQYF; cdr3_nt: TGTGCCAGCAGCCCGCAGGGCTACGAGCAGTACTTC
clone_size: -; v_call: TRBV4-3; d_call: -; j_call: TRBJ2-7; cdr3_aa: CASGPGVLGSYEQYF; cdr3_nt: TGCGCCAGCGGCCCAGGGGTTCTCGGCTCCTACGAGCAGTACTTC
clone_size: -; v_call: TRBV27; d_call: -; j_call: TRBJ1-6; cdr3_aa: CASKGDSPLHF; cdr3_nt: TGTGCCAGCAAGGGGGATTCACCCCTCCACTTT
clone_size: -; v_call: TRBV6-1; d_call: -; j_call: TRBJ2-7; cdr3_aa: CASEQHYEQYF; cdr3_nt: TGTGCCAGCGAACAGCACTACGAGCAGTACTTC
clone_size: -; v_call: TRBV6-5; d_call: -; j_call: TRBJ2-7; cdr3_aa: CASSYSSGNEQYF; cdr3_nt: TGTGCCAGCAGTTACTCCTCAGGGAACGAGCAGTACTTC
clone_size: -; v_call: TRBV23-1; d_call: -; j_call: TRBJ1-5; cdr3_aa: CASSHPSDRHSNQPQHF; cdr3_nt: TGCGCCAGCAGTCACCCATCCGACAGGCATAGCAATCAGCCCCAGCATTTT
clone_size: -; v_call: TRBV2; d_call: TRBD1; j_call: TRBJ2-5; cdr3_aa: CASPGTGTTILQETQYF; cdr3_nt: TGTGCCAGCCCCGGGACAGGGACCACAATTCTCCAAGAGACCCAGTACTTC
clone_size: few; v_call: TRBV6-5; d_call: -; j_call: TRBJ1-2; cdr3_aa: CASTYPSDTF; cdr3_nt: TGTGCCAGCACCTACCCTTCGGACACCTTC
clone_size: once; v_call: TRBV13; d_call: -; j_call: TRBJ2-7; cdr3_aa: CASSLGYRGGEQYF; cdr3_nt: TGTGCCAGCAGCTTAGGCTACAGGGGAGGCGAGCAGTACTTC
clone_size: few; v_call: TRBV30; d_call: -; j_call: TRBJ2-7; cdr3_aa: CAWTSGRMPSYEQYF; cdr3_nt: TGTGCCTGGACGTCCGGCAGGATGCCATCCTACGAGCAGTACTTC
clone_size: -; v_call: TRBV19; d_call: -; j_call: TRBJ1-1; cdr3_aa: CASSILGLNTEAFF; cdr3_nt: TGTGCCAGTAGTATACTGGGGCTGAACACTGAAGCTTTCTTT